This T cell receptor beta chain comes out of a study of blood T cell repertoires in COVID-19. At the level of the study: Acute and convalescent COVID-19 specimens originated in the United States, Italy and Spain. PBMCs, B-cell-depleted T cells, or T cells provided the cDNA or gDNA that made up the material.

Authors' methods: How many nucleated cells were present was estimated from reference gene primer amplification. Clones were read by immunoSEQ multiplex PCR, and TCRdb kept only the in-frame ones, dropping some. Clone size and the V and J calls come from that table; the DNA yielded D and trimming. The sample shows approximately 260,000 clones, approximately 87% of them seen only once. This TCR was recovered from a man aged 60 to 75 who had recovered from COVID-19. Sequenced sample: peripheral blood.

In nucleotides, the CDR3 is TGTGCCAGCTCACGCACCCAAGGGGTCGGTGAAAAACTGTTTTTT. It codes for CASSRTQGVGEKLFF. J is TRBJ1-4 and V is TRBV18; D is perhaps TRBD1 (5 bases). The CDR3 covers 15 residues. Germline assignment: CDR1 KGHSH and CDR2 LQKENI. Trimming removed 4 bases from V and 7 bases from J, with 16 bases in between.